This T cell receptor beta chain was captured in a study of OX40 agonist ivuxolimab in advanced cancers. Germline V gene sequence: CDR1 SGHRS, CDR2 YFSETQ. The CDR3 consists of 14 residues. V was cut by 3 bases and J by 4 bases, with 12 bases left in between. This clone was picked up one time. Here immunoSEQ multiplex PCR was the method, and the copy in TCRdb shows in-frame clones only, minus some. The profile covers under 100,000 clones, with roughly 80% appearing a single time and approximately 4.5% taken by the ten largest. Sample: CD4+ or CD8+ T cells sorted from blood, taken in a trial of the OX40 agonist ivuxolimab. The source of this sequence is an adult with an advanced solid tumor such as melanoma, head and neck, liver or kidney cancer. The chain links TRBV5-1 to TRBJ2-3; D is undetermined. In DNA, the CDR3 is TGCGCCAGCAGCTCGAAAGGAGACGCAGATACGCAGTATTTT. Its translation is CASSSKGDADTQYF.